This TCR beta chain was identified during a study of blood T cells in healthy people across ages. Looked up from germline, CDR1 is ENHRY and CDR2 is SYGVKD. V lost 8 bases to trimming and J lost 3 bases, with 14 bases between them. The CDR3 length is 13 residues. Sample-barcoded 5' priming and a J-beta primer mix drove a second PCR of about 7 to 12 cycles. TCRdb redid the calling of the 5' RACE reads with MiXCR, one entry per CDR3 protein. The table lists about 760,000 distinct CDR3 sequences, around a quarter of them singletons. The same sample was also used in a study of T cells of mothers and their children. This second study notes: Every microgram of extracted RNA entered cDNA synthesis, roughly 1.6 ug per 15 ul. No T cell clones of persistent microchimeric origin were detected.

The chain combines TRBV10-3 with TRBJ2-7, with no clear D. Sequencing input: blood. The source is a boy between 5 and 17 years old in good health. CDR3 coding DNA: TGTGCCATCTCTGCAGGTCTGCTCTACGAGCAGTACTTC. Translated: CAISAGLLYEQYF.